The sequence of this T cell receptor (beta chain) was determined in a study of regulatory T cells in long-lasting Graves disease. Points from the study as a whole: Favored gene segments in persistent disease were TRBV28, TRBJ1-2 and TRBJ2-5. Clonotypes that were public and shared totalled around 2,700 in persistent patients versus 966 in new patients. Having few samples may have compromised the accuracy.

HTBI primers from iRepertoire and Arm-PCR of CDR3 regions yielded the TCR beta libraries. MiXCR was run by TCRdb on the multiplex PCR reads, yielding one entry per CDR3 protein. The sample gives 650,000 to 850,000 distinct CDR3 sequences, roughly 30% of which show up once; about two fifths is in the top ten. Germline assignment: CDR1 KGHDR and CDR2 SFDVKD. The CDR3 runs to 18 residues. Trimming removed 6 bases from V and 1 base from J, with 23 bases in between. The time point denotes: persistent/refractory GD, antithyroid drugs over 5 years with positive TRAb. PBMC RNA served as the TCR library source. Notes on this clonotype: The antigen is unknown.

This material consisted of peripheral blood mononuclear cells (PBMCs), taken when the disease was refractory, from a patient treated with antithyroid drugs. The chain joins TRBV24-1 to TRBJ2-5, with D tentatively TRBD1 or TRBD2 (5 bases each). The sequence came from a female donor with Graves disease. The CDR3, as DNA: TGTGCCACCAGTATGCCCCCACGAGGGGCTGGTGGCCAAGAGACCCAGTACTTC. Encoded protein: CATSMPPRGAGGQETQYF.